The 27 T cell receptor beta chains presented below share a single source sample, sequenced in a study of T cell responses to AZD1222 COVID-19 vaccine. The protocol was immunoSEQ multiplex PCR, while the TCRdb copy is restricted to in-frame clones and leaves out a portion. The profile shows about 100,000 clones, about 90% of them singletons. The sample consisted of peripheral blood, taken on day 0 of MenACWY control vaccination. The receptors originated from an adult in good health.

This clone was observed a handful of times. CDR3 in amino acids: CASSTGTYGEQYF. CDR3 in DNA: TGTGCCAGCAGTACAGGGACCTACGGCGAGCAGTACTTC. V gene TRBV6-5 combines with J gene TRBJ2-7, with D possibly being TRBD1 (6 bases). The germline V and J ends were trimmed by 5 bases and 6 bases, with 14 bases remaining between them. Germline values: CDR1 MNHEY, CDR2 SVGAGI. The CDR3 loop spans 13 amino acids.

The chain links TRBV28 to TRBJ2-7; TRBD2 is a possible D gene (5 bases). Germline CDR1 reads MDHEN; CDR2 reads SYDVKM. The V end lost 4 bases, the J end lost 0 bases, and 16 bases lay between the germline ends. The CDR3 has 16 amino acids. CDR3 protein: CASSWIHSAPSYEQYF. The CDR3 nucleotides read TGTGCCAGCAGTTGGATACATAGCGCCCCCTCCTACGAGCAGTACTTC.

The rearrangement links TRBV28 to TRBJ2-7; D could derive from TRBD1 or TRBD2 (5 bases each). Germline-derived CDR1 and CDR2 are MDHEN and SYDVKM. The CDR3 extends over 14 amino acids. Trimming removed 5 bases from V and 4 bases from J, with 15 bases in between. The CDR3 DNA follows: TGTGCCAGCAGTCTTGGGGGTCCTCGATACGAGCAGTACTTC. Translation: CASSLGGPRYEQYF.

The chain uses TRBV5-5 and TRBJ2-7, with TRBD2 as a possible D gene (7 bases). The germline CDR1 and CDR2 sequences are SGHKS and YYEKEE (reference sequence). V lost 0 bases and J 1 base, leaving 14 bases between the germline ends. CDR3 length: 16 amino acids. The CDR3: CASSLAGGGRSYEQYF. The DNA for the CDR3 is TGTGCCAGCAGCTTGGCGGGGGGCGGAAGGTCCTACGAGCAGTACTTC.

The chain links TRBV7-8 to TRBJ1-1; D not certain. The V gene lost 10 bases and the J gene lost 1 base, with 10 bases spanning the gap. The germline CDR1 and CDR2 sequences are SGHVS and FQNEAQ. This CDR3 spans 12 amino acids. The CDR3 bases are TGTGCCACCCTTCCCGGGAACACTGAAGCTTTCTTT. It specifies CATLPGNTEAFF.

The chain couples TRBV4-1 to TRBJ2-3; D is possibly TRBD1 or TRBD2 (5 bases each). CDR3 length: 14 amino acids. Germline-derived CDR1 and CDR2 are MGHRA and YSYEKL. Deletions cut 5 bases from V and 6 bases from J, with 15 bases between. The CDR3 DNA is TGCGCCAGCAGCACCGGGACCCCGGGCGATACGCAGTATTTT. Amino acids: CASSTGTPGDTQYF.

V and J are TRBV5-4 and TRBJ2-5; 7 nucleotides agree with TRBD2. The CDR3 spans 14 residues. Germline loops: CDR1 SGHNT, CDR2 YYREEE (reference sequence). V was clipped by 4 bases and J by 3 bases; unmatched bases: 6. The CDR3 DNA reads as TGTGCCAGCAGCCGGGCGGCGGGAGAAGAGACCCAGTACTTC. Translating it yields CASSRAAGEETQYF. Using reference TRBV5-4 and TRBJ2-5 for the parts outside the CDR3, the full variable domain is ETGVTQSPTHLIKTRGQQVTLRCSSQSGHNTVSWYQQALGQGPQFIFQYYREEENGRGNFPPRFSGLQFPNYSSELNVNALELDDSALYLCASSRAAGEETQYFGPGTRLLVL.

This sequence joins TRBV28 and TRBJ1-1; unclear D gene. This CDR3 is built from 14 residues. Trimming shortened V by 3 bases and J by 2 bases, and 10 bases separated the two germline ends. Germline CDR1 reads MDHEN; CDR2 reads SYDVKM. Here the CDR3 DNA reads TGTGCCAGCAGTTTGACTAGGACCAACACTGAAGCTTTCTTT. The encoded protein is CASSLTRTNTEAFF.

Concerning this clone itself: One end of the junction varies from germline; a read error may be responsible. The chain links TRBV30 to TRBJ2-7; possibly TRBD1 for D (6 bases). Germline V gene lookup returns CDR1 GTSNPN and CDR2 SVGIG (reference sequence). The CDR3 totals 13 residues. In DNA, the CDR3 is TGTGCCTGGAGCCGTACTTACCCGGGACGGACAGACTTC. It specifies CAWSRTYPGRTDF.

This chain links TRBV24-1 with TRBJ1-4, with 8 bases lining up with TRBD1. The germline V gene encodes CDR1 KGHDR and CDR2 SFDVKD. The CDR3 sequence is 15 residues long. V shed 3 bases and J 8 bases; nucleotides not matched to a gene: 7. CDR3 in DNA: TGTGCCACCAGTGATAGACAGGGGACTGAGGAAAAACTGTTTTTT. Encoded protein: CATSDRQGTEEKLFF.

Only one count was recorded for this clone. The chain employs TRBV6-5 and TRBJ2-7, with D possibly TRBD1 on 6 matching bases. Germline V gives CDR1 MNHEY, CDR2 SVGAGI. CDR3 length equals 11 residues. The V gene lost 7 bases and the J gene lost 2 bases, with 6 bases spanning the gap. CDR3 bases: TGTGCCAGCAAGGGGGCCTACGAGCAGTACTTC. It codes for CASKGAYEQYF.

Here the CDR3 DNA reads TGTGCCAGCAGCCAAGGAGGATCCGCGAACACCGGGGAGCTGTTTTTT. Amino acid sequence: CASSQGGSANTGELFF. The chain joins TRBV3-1 (or the pseudogene TRBV3-2) to TRBJ2-2; D not resolved. With 1 base removed from V and 0 bases from J, the gap between germline ends came to 9 bases. The CDR3 runs to 16 residues. Germline V lookup: CDR1 LGHDT, CDR2 YNNKEL (reference sequence).

The chain recombines TRBV28 with TRBJ1-3; D is perhaps TRBD1 (6 bases). Germline V gene lookup returns CDR1 MDHEN and CDR2 SYDVKM. Trimming stripped 3 bases from V and 2 bases from J, with 11 bases between. The CDR3 runs to 15 residues. This chain's CDR3 is CASSLGQGTGNTIYF. The DNA for the CDR3 is TGTGCCAGCAGTTTGGGTCAGGGGACTGGAAACACCATATATTTT.

The gene calls are TRBV28 and TRBJ2-1, with 11 bases identical to TRBD2. This CDR3 region has 15 residues. Germline CDR1 MDHEN, CDR2 SYDVKM. The V and J ends lost 5 bases and 5 bases, in that order; junction bases with no gene match: 5. CDR3: CASSASGGIHNEQFF. Written as DNA, the CDR3 is TGTGCCAGCAGTGCTAGCGGGGGGATCCACAATGAGCAGTTCTTC.

The chain uses TRBV9 and TRBJ1-3; no definite D call. Germline V gene lookup returns CDR1 SGDLS and CDR2 YYNGEE. CDR3 length: 14 amino acids. V was clipped by 4 bases and J by 2 bases, with 10 bases between them. CDR3: CASSFRAPGNTIYF. The CDR3 bases are TGTGCCAGCAGCTTTCGAGCCCCTGGAAACACCATATATTTT.

The rearrangement joins TRBV12-3 or TRBV12-4 to TRBJ2-2; D is unclear. The CDR3 contains 13 residues. V was shortened by 4 bases and J by 4 bases, with 7 bases between the two germline ends. The CDR3 sequence is CASSYSVTGELFF. The DNA of the CDR3 is TGTGCCAGCAGTTACAGTGTCACCGGGGAGCTGTTTTTT.

The rearrangement joins TRBV11-2 to TRBJ1-4, with TRBD1 identical over 7 bases. After removal of 3 bases from V and 5 bases from J, the junction contained 6 bases not matched to a gene. The length of the CDR3 is 15 residues. Germline assignment: CDR1 SGHAT and CDR2 FQNNGV. The CDR3 sequence: CASSFGTANNEKLFF. CDR3 DNA sequence: TGTGCCAGCAGCTTCGGGACAGCAAACAATGAAAAACTGTTTTTT.

There are a few counts of this clone. The rearrangement links TRBV6-4 to TRBJ2-2, with TRBD1 matching 7 bases. The germline gives CDR1 MRHNA, CDR2 SNTAGT. The CDR3 covers 16 residues. The V and J ends lost 0 bases and 4 bases, in that order; junction bases with no gene match: 5. This chain's CDR3 is CASSDSRGGLTGELFF. CDR3 coding DNA: TGTGCCAGCAGTGACTCGAGAGGGGGCCTCACCGGGGAGCTGTTTTTT.

V is TRBV10-3 and J is TRBJ1-2, with TRBD1 identical over 10 bases. V lost 4 bases and J lost 6; bases outside the gene matches: 2. The CDR3 covers 13 residues. Germline-derived CDR1 and CDR2 are ENHRY and SYGVKD. The CDR3 region is CAISGGQGHGYTF. CDR3 DNA: TGTGCCATCAGTGGGGGACAGGGGCATGGCTACACCTTC.

The genes are TRBV6-1 and TRBJ1-1; unclear D gene. Germline-derived CDR1 and CDR2 are MNHNS and SASEGT. V gave up 2 bases and J gave up 6 bases, with 7 bases separating them. This CDR3 is 12 amino acids long. The CDR3 DNA reads as TGTGCCAGCAGTGAATGGCCCTCTGAAGCTTTCTTT. It codes for CASSEWPSEAFF.

The chain carries TRBV6-5 and TRBJ1-1; 8 bases agree with TRBD1. Trimming cost V 11 bases and J 1 base; bases outside gene matches: 12. This CDR3 is 15 amino acids long. The germline CDR1 and CDR2 sequences are MNHEY and SVGAGI. In DNA, the CDR3 is TGTGCCGACGGAAGGACAGGGAGCCCGAACACTGAAGCTTTCTTT. This encodes CADGRTGSPNTEAFF.

The chain combines TRBV6-2 or TRBV6-3 with TRBJ2-7; 8 nucleotides match TRBD2. This CDR3 has 14 residues. The junction had 3 bases not matched to a gene; V was cut back by 5 bases and J by 0 bases. Germline V gives CDR1 MNHEY, CDR2 SVGEGT. The CDR3 DNA reads TGTGCCAGCAGTACCGGGACTAGCTCCTACGAGCAGTACTTC. Translating it yields CASSTGTSSYEQYF.

This clone has just one count. The V call is TRBV19, the J call TRBJ2-1; 12 nucleotides align to TRBD1. V lost 7 bases to trimming and J lost 10 bases; unmatched junction nucleotides: 8. Germline V CDR1 and CDR2: LNHDA, SQIVND (reference sequence). This CDR3 is 14 amino acids long. CDR3 sequence: CASTLGTGGEEQFF. The CDR3 nucleotides are TGTGCCAGTACCCTCGGGACAGGGGGCGAAGAGCAGTTCTTC.

This clone appeared once. CDR3 sequence: CAINPGIRPKPNYGYTF. CDR3 DNA: TGTGCCATCAATCCGGGTATACGCCCCAAACCTAACTATGGCTACACCTTC. V is TRBV10-3 and J is TRBJ1-2, with D uncertain. Trimming took 7 bases from V and 0 from J, leaving 21 bases between them. The CDR3 is 17 residues long. Germline CDR1 ENHRY, CDR2 SYGVKD.

J is TRBJ2-3 and V is TRBV7-3; D may correspond to TRBD1 or TRBD2 (5 bases each). The V gene lost 5 bases and the J gene lost 4 bases, with 16 bases spanning the gap. Germline values: CDR1 SGHTA, CDR2 FQGTGA. The CDR3 is 15 residues long. CDR3 DNA sequence: TGTGCCAGCAGCGTAGGGACCGTAGTAGCAGATACGCAGTATTTT. Translating gives CASSVGTVVADTQYF.

This clone was detected once. The chain employs TRBV6-5 and TRBJ1-1; 8 bases are shared with TRBD1. This CDR3 has 13 amino acids. V dropped 8 bases and J dropped 8; count of bases not matched to a gene: 10. From germline, CDR1 is MNHEY and CDR2 SVGAGI. DNA of the CDR3: TGTGCCAGCTGGGTCAGGGGGCTATCGGAAGCTTTCTTT. This codes for CASWVRGLSEAFF.

The rearrangement uses TRBV28 and TRBJ2-7, with D perhaps TRBD2 (6 bases). The length of the CDR3 is 14 residues. Trimming removed 7 bases at V and 4 bases at J, with 17 bases between. Germline-derived CDR1 and CDR2 are MDHEN and SYDVKM. DNA for the CDR3: TGTGCCAGCACTACCGTAGAGGGGAGGTACGAGCAGTACTTC. This sequence encodes CASTTVEGRYEQYF.